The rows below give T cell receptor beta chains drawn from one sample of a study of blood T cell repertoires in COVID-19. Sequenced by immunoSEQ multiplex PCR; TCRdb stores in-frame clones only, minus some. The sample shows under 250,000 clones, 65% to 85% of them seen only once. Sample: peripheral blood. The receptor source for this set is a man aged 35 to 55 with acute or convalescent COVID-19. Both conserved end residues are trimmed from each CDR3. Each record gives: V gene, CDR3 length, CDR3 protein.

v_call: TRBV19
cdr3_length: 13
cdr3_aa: ASSIRGTTNTEAF

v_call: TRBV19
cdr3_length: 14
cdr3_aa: ASSQRRDSRNGELF

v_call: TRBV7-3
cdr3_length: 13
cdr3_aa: ASSLSPGRLDTQY

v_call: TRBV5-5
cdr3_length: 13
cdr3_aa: ASSPYFAYEETQY

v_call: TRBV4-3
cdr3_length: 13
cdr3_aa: ASSQDWGGDSPLH

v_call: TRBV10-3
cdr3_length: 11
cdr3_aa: ASSGTADYEQY

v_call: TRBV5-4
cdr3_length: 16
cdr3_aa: ASSLAKGAESSYNEQF

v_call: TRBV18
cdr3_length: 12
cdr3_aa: ASSPSGWNTEAF

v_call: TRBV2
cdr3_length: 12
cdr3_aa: ASSYDLAGYEQY

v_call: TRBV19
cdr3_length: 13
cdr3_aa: ATKRTSGSLDEQF

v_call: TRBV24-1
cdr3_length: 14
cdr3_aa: ATSDPTGLTGDTQY

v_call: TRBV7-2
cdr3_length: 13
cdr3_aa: ASSLASGRGKGYT

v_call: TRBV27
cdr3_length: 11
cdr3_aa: ASSFSQGEPQH

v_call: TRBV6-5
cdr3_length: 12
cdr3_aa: ASTGTEGVYGYT